Sequencing of this T cell receptor beta chain was carried out in a study of T cells in Graves' hyperthyroidism and ophthalmopathy. TCR beta CDR3 regions were amplified from RNA transcripts. Primed by the HTBI set, a first-round RT-PCR was run on the TCR CDR3. TCRdb reanalysed the multiplex PCR reads using MiXCR and keeps one entry per CDR3 protein. In the table there are around 340,000 distinct CDR3 sequences, around 13% of which are singletons. The CDR3 sequence is 15 residues long. Trimming took 7 bases from V and 2 from J, leaving 16 bases between them. CDR1 MDHEN and CDR2 SYDVKM come from the germline V gene. Hyperthyroidism, newly diagnosed and lasting under 2 months, affected patients aged 18 to 65. The study left out patients who had uncontrolled infection, other autoimmune disease, pregnancy or lactation. This clonotype came up many times.

This receptor was obtained from a woman in her 30s with Graves' hyperthyroidism. The chain recombines TRBV28 with TRBJ2-3; possible D gene TRBD2, 5 bases. The sequencing input was blood. The CDR3 spells CASTGVGELTDTQYF. The CDR3 nucleotides are TGTGCCAGCACAGGAGTCGGGGAACTCACAGATACGCAGTATTTT.